The present TCR beta chain was sequenced within a study of neurological immune-mediated disorders. Study-level points and caveats: Levels of TCR clonal expansion peaked in HTLV-1-associated myelopathy and reached their lowest in multiple sclerosis, under those of healthy controls.

The sorted-subset TCR libraries were prepared using 850,000 to 1,000,000 CD4+ or CD8+ T cells as the starting material. V lost 3 bases, J lost 0 bases, and 5 bases lay in between. There are 14 residues in the CDR3. CDR1 MGHDK and CDR2 SYGVNS come from the germline V gene. This clonotype came up many times. The antigen remains unidentified. The cDNA was synthesized by 5'RACE incorporating 10-nucleotide random UMIs. TCRdb processed the 5' RACE reads anew with MiXCR; each CDR3 protein has one entry. This table holds about 18,000 distinct CDR3 sequences, 12% to 15% found once. Sequenced material: CD4+ T cells from blood. This rearrangement joins TRBV25-1 to TRBJ1-4; D not resolved. The source is a woman aged 55-70 years with HTLV-1-associated myelopathy (HAM/TSP). The CDR3 sequence: CASSDITTNEKLFF. The CDR3 DNA is TGTGCCAGCAGTGATATAACAACTAATGAAAAACTGTTTTTT. Supplemented by reference TRBV25-1 and TRBJ1-4, the full variable domain reads EADIYQTPRYLVIGTGKKITLECSQTMGHDKMYWYQQDPGMELHLIHYSYGVNSTEKGDLSSESTVSRIRTEHFPLTLESARPSHTSQYLCASSDITTNEKLFFGSGTQLSVL.